This is a list of T cell receptor beta chains from one sample in a study of beta chain features in type 1 diabetes. The assay was immunoSEQ multiplex PCR, and TCRdb's table has in-frame clones only and misses some. Here the sample spans 200,000 to 250,000 clones, over 12% being singletons. The sequenced material came from naive CD4+ T cells from blood. The origin of the receptors is a woman between 40 and 55 years old in good health. CDR3s include the opening cysteine and the closing phenylalanine or tryptophan. The order of the fields is J gene, D gene, V gene, clone size, CDR3 protein, CDR3 DNA. D genes are given only for firm matches. A clone size is listed for some rows: how often the clone was seen (once, few, many), or a class if it is expanded.

TRBJ2-3,NA,TRBV5-4,NA,CASSLSGRPGDTQYF,TGTGCCAGCAGCTTGAGCGGGCGGCCCGGGGATACGCAGTATTTT
TRBJ2-3,NA,TRBV7-2,few,CASRWRGSTDTQYF,TGTGCCAGCAGGTGGCGGGGTAGCACAGATACGCAGTATTTT
TRBJ1-2,NA,TRBV11-2,many,CASRPRLAGGFGYTF,TGTGCCAGCAGACCCCGACTCGCGGGGGGCTTTGGCTACACCTTC
TRBJ2-7,TRBD1,TRBV29-1,few,CSVKYRGQAYEQYF,TGCAGCGTTAAATACCGTGGACAGGCCTACGAGCAGTACTTC
TRBJ2-2,TRBD2,TRBV9,NA,CASSVLGLGVTGELFF,TGTGCCAGCAGCGTGTTGGGACTAGGCGTCACCGGGGAGCTGTTTTTT
TRBJ1-4,NA,TRBV7-2,NA,CASSLAGGDSGGKLFF,TGTGCCAGCAGCTTAGCGGGAGGAGACAGTGGGGGGAAACTGTTTTTT
TRBJ1-6,NA,TRBV9,many,CASSVGQENSPLHF,TGTGCCAGCAGCGTAGGACAGGAGAATTCACCCCTCCACTTT
TRBJ2-7,TRBD2,TRBV19,NA,CASSHPGLAGNEQYF,TGTGCCAGTAGCCACCCGGGACTAGCTGGAAACGAGCAGTACTTC
TRBJ1-2,TRBD1,TRBV29-1,NA,CSVSRGTGAGIGGYTF,TGCAGCGTTTCTAGGGGTACAGGGGCCGGGATTGGTGGCTACACCTTC
TRBJ2-5,TRBD2,TRBV18,few,CASSRLAGDETQYF,TGTGCCAGCTCACGTCTAGCGGGGGATGAGACCCAGTACTTC
TRBJ1-1,TRBD1,TRBV29-1,few,CSGWTGLNTEAFF,TGCAGCGGATGGACAGGGTTGAACACTGAAGCTTTCTTT
TRBJ2-7,NA,TRBV7-8,few,CASSLAPSPYEQYF,TGTGCCAGCAGCTTAGCTCCCAGTCCCTACGAGCAGTACTTC
TRBJ2-7,NA,TRBV19,NA,CASSIPRGNRGTYEQYF,TGTGCCAGTAGTATTCCCCGGGGGAATCGGGGCACCTACGAGCAGTACTTC
TRBJ1-1,NA,TRBV7-6,NA,CASSYTENTEAFF,TGTGCCAGCAGCTATACAGAGAACACTGAAGCTTTCTTT
TRBJ1-5,NA,TRBV19,NA,CASSGWGVNQPQHF,TGTGCCAGTAGTGGATGGGGGGTCAATCAGCCCCAGCATTTT
TRBJ2-3,NA,TRBV10-3,NA,CAINGGADTQYF,TGTGCCATCAATGGAGGGGCAGATACGCAGTATTTT
TRBJ1-2,TRBD1,TRBV2,few,CASSLDRGYTF,TGTGCCAGCAGTTTGGACAGGGGCTACACCTTC
TRBJ1-1,TRBD1,TRBV2,few,CASSEDRGGTEAFF,TGTGCCAGCAGTGAGGACAGGGGTGGCACTGAAGCTTTCTTT
TRBJ2-1,NA,TRBV7-6,few,CASSARQASYNEQFF,TGTGCCAGCAGCGCCAGACAGGCCTCCTACAATGAGCAGTTCTTC
TRBJ2-5,TRBD2,TRBV5-1,few,CASSETSGGAEETQYF,TGCGCCAGCAGCGAGACTAGCGGGGGGGCGGAGGAGACCCAGTACTTC
TRBJ1-5,TRBD1,TRBV18,NA,CASSQGASGNQPQHF,TGTGCCAGCTCCCAGGGGGCTAGTGGCAATCAGCCCCAGCATTTT
TRBJ2-2,NA,TRBV6-6,few,CASMIGGGAATGELFF,TGTGCCAGCATGATTGGGGGGGGCGCGGCCACCGGGGAGCTGTTTTTT
TRBJ2-7,TRBD2,TRBV11-2,many,CASSGTSGAYEQYF,TGTGCCAGCAGCGGGACTAGCGGGGCCTACGAGCAGTACTTC
TRBJ1-1,NA,TRBV5-1,few,CASVQGPLNTEAFF,TGCGCCAGCGTACAGGGTCCCTTGAACACTGAAGCTTTCTTT
TRBJ1-1,TRBD1,TRBV5-1,few,CASSSWTGPTEAFF,TGCGCCAGCAGCTCATGGACAGGGCCGACTGAAGCTTTCTTT
TRBJ2-7,NA,TRBV6-6,few,CASSIGQSYEQYF,TGTGCCAGCAGTATAGGACAGTCCTACGAGCAGTACTTC
TRBJ1-4,TRBD1,TRBV5-6,few,CASSSQGAREKLFF,TGTGCCAGCAGCTCACAGGGGGCGAGGGAAAAACTGTTTTTT
TRBJ1-1,NA,TRBV5-1,NA,CASSRLALNTEAFF,TGCGCCAGCAGCCGACTGGCCTTGAACACTGAAGCTTTCTTT
TRBJ2-3,NA,TRBV9,NA,CASSVAGSSRGSTDTQYF,TGTGCCAGCAGCGTAGCGGGATCATCGCGGGGTAGCACAGATACGCAGTATTTT
TRBJ1-4,NA,TRBV9,few,CASGSERLGHEKLFF,TGTGCCAGCGGTTCGGAACGCTTGGGGCATGAAAAACTGTTTTTT
TRBJ1-5,NA,TRBV5-1,NA,CASSLNRSRGNQPQHF,TGCGCCAGCAGCTTGAATCGATCCCGGGGCAATCAGCCCCAGCATTTT
TRBJ1-2,NA,TRBV5-1,few,CASSLAVGVGGYTF,TGCGCCAGCAGCTTGGCCGTCGGGGTCGGGGGCTACACCTTC
TRBJ1-2,TRBD1,TRBV7-9,few,CASSLGGQGYTF,TGTGCCAGCAGCTTAGGGGGACAGGGCTACACCTTC